A single sample is the source of the 2 T cell receptor beta chains below, sequenced in a study of blood T cell repertoires in COVID-19. Sequencing used immunoSEQ multiplex PCR; TCRdb keeps in-frame clones, though not all of them. Seen here are around 70,000 clones, about nine tenths observed once, and the top ten hold 29%. The sample taken for sequencing was peripheral blood. These receptors were collected from a woman of 80 years or more with active or convalescent COVID-19.

The CDR3 reads CASSHLPGDSSYNEQFF. CDR3 coding DNA: TGTGCCAGCAGCCACCTCCCCGGGGACAGCTCCTACAATGAGCAGTTCTTC. This chain joins TRBV3-1 (or the pseudogene TRBV3-2) and TRBJ2-1; 7 nucleotides agree with TRBD1. With V trimmed by 3 bases and J by 0 bases, 8 bases remained unmatched. The CDR3 consists of 17 residues. Germline values: CDR1 LGHDT, CDR2 YNNKEL (reference sequence).

This clone was counted a few times. The V call is TRBV9, the J call TRBJ2-1; TRBD1 matches 7 bases. Germline V lookup: CDR1 SGDLS, CDR2 YYNGEE. CDR3 size: 16 residues. Trimming cost V 3 bases and J 8 bases; bases outside gene matches: 14. CDR3 amino acids: CASSADEGGLSYEQFF. CDR3 coding DNA: TGTGCCAGCAGCGCCGACGAAGGGGGCCTGTCCTATGAGCAGTTCTTC.